This TCR beta chain was observed in a study of technical replicates of blood from several donors. Germline V gene data show CDR1 as SGHTS and CDR2 as YDEGEE. With 2 bases clipped from V and 6 bases from J, the junction kept 3 bases outside the gene matches. CDR3 length: 14 residues. The repertoire was sequenced with immunoSEQ multiplex PCR; TCRdb's copy has only in-frame clones and lacks some. Of 70,000 to 85,000 clones listed, less than 98% are singletons. This receptor was obtained from a human donor in good health. Source material: T cells isolated from PBMCs. The chain combines TRBV5-8 with TRBJ1-4, with TRBD1 identical over 8 bases. The CDR3 is CASSLSGGDEKLFF. The DNA for the CDR3 is TGTGCCAGCAGCTTATCAGGGGGCGATGAAAAACTGTTTTTT. The variable domain in full, completed from reference TRBV5-8 and TRBJ1-4, reads EAGVTQSPTHLIKTRGQQATLRCSPISGHTSVYWYQQALGLGLQFLLWYDEGEERNRGNFPPRFSGRQFPNYSSELNVNALELEDSALYLCASSLSGGDEKLFFGSGTQLSVL.